The clone carrying this TCR beta chain was recorded at least ten times. What it binds is unknown. The germline gives CDR1 SGHNT, CDR2 YENEEA. V gave up 0 bases and J gave up 4 bases, with 3 bases separating them. This CDR3 contains 12 residues. The researchers obtained blood RNA from unsorted whole blood and also extracted germline DNA. Roughly 3.9 milliliters of peripheral blood were drawn preoperatively. Starting from about 0.5 ug of total RNA, TCR beta cDNA was produced with a primer in the constant region. What produced the TCR beta libraries was three nested multiplex PCR rounds using slightly modified ARM-PCR. Primers for the first two PCR rounds were TRBV1-TRBV30 forward primers and a C-beta reverse primer (approximately 9 cycles per round). In TCRdb, the multiplex PCR reads were re-called with MiXCR into one record per CDR3 protein. Of fewer than 400,000 distinct CDR3 sequences in the sample, approximately 58% were seen once.

These data come from a study of tumor-infiltrating lymphocytes in primary liver carcinoma. Overall study findings and caveats: Pairs of tumor regions overlapped more than tumor-adjacent and tumor-blood pairs did.

The sequence derives from a woman in her twenties or thirties with primary liver carcinoma and hepatitis B virus infection. J is TRBJ1-1 and V is TRBV11-3; D ambiguous. The sample taken for sequencing was peripheral blood. As DNA, the CDR3 is TGTGCCAGCAGCTTAGAGCCCACTGAAGCTTTCTTT. This translates into CASSLEPTEAFF.